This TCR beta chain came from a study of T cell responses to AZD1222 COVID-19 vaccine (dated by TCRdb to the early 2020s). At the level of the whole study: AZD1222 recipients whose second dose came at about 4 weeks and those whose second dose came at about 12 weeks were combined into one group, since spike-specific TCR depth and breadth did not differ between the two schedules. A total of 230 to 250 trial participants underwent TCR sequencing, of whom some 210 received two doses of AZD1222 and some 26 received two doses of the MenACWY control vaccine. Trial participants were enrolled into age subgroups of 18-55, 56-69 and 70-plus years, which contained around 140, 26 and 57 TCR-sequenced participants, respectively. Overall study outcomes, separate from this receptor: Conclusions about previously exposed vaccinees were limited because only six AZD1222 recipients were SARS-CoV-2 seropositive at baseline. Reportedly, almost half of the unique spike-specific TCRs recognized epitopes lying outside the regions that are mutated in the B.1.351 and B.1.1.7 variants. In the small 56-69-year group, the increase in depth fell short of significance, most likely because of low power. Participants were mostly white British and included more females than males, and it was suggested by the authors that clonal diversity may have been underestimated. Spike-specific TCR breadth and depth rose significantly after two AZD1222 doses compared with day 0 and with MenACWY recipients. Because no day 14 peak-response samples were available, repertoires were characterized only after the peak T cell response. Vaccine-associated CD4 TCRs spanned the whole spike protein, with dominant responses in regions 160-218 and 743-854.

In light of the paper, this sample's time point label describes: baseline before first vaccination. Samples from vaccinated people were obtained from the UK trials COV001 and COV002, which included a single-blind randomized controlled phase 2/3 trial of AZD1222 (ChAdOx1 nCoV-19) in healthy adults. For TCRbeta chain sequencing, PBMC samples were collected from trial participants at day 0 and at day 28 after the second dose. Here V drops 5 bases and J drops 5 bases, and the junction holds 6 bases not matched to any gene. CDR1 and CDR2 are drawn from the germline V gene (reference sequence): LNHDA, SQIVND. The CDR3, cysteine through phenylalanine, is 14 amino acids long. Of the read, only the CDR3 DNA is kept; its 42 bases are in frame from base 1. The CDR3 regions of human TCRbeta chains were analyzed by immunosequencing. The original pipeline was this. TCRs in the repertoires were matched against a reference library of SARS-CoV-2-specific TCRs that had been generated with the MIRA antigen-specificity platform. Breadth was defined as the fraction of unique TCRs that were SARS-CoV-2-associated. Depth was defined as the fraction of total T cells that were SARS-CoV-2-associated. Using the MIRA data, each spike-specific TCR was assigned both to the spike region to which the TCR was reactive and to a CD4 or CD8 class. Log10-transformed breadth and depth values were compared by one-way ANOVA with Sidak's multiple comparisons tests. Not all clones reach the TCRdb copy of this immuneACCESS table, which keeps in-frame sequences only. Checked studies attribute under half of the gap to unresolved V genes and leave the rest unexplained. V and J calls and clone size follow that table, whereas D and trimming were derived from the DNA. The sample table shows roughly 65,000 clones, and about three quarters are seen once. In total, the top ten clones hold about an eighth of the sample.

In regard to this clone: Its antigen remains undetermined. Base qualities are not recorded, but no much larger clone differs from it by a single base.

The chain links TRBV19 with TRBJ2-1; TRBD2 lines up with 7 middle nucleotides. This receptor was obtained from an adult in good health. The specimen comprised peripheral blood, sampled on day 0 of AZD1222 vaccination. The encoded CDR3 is CASSRGVSHNEQFF. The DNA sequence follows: TGTGCCAGTAGTCGGGGGGTTTCCCACAATGAGCAGTTCTTC.